What follows are 31 T cell receptor beta chains derived from one specimen sequenced in a study of the immune and genomic landscape of osteosarcoma. The post-treatment osteosarcoma tumors were primary, local recurrence or metastasis specimens from poor-prognosis patients. Profiling relied on immunoSEQ multiplex PCR, and the TCRdb table lists in-frame clones only, not all of them. Here the sample spans approximately 5,500 clones, around 80% being singletons. Sequencing was carried out using osteosarcoma tumor tissue from the lung. These TCRs come from a human donor with osteosarcoma.

The chain uses TRBV6-4 and TRBJ2-3; TRBD1 might be the D (5 bases). The CDR3 has 14 amino acids. Trimming cost V 0 bases and J 4 bases, with 8 bases left between them. Germline CDR1 and CDR2: MRHNA and SNTAGT. This CDR3 is CASSDSPGPDTQYF. In DNA form, the CDR3 reads TGTGCCAGCAGTGACTCGCCAGGGCCAGATACGCAGTATTTT.

The gene calls are TRBV4-1 and TRBJ1-1; D gene ambiguous. V lost 1 base to trimming and J lost 1 base, with 10 bases between them. Germline assignment: CDR1 MGHRA and CDR2 YSYEKL. CDR3 length: 15 residues. CDR3 sequence reads: CASSQAERRNTEAFF. The CDR3 DNA follows: TGCGCCAGCAGCCAAGCAGAACGAAGGAACACTGAAGCTTTCTTT.

The V and J genes are TRBV4-1 and TRBJ2-1, with D maybe TRBD2 (5 bases). V lost 0 bases, J lost 2 bases, and 14 bases lay in between. Germline lookup yields CDR1 MGHRA and CDR2 YSYEKL. The CDR3 is 17 residues long. DNA for the CDR3: TGCGCCAGCAGCCAAGATGCACGTAGCGTAACCTACAATGAGCAGTTCTTC. Its protein product is CASSQDARSVTYNEQFF.

The rearrangement joins TRBV9 to TRBJ2-5; 7 bases line up with TRBD2. Germline V gene sequence: CDR1 SGDLS, CDR2 YYNGEE. Trimming took 4 bases from V and 4 from J; bases not matched to a gene: 4. This CDR3 is built from 13 residues. The CDR3 region has the DNA TGTGCCAGCAGCTCGGGACTATTAGAGACCCAGTACTTC. Its protein product is CASSSGLLETQYF.

The V and J genes are TRBV29-1 and TRBJ2-7; 11 bases line up with TRBD1. CDR3 length: 17 amino acids. With 6 bases clipped from V and 4 bases from J, the junction kept 17 bases outside the gene matches. CDR1 SQVTM and CDR2 ANQGSEA come from the germline V gene. The DNA of the CDR3 is TGCAGCGTCCGCGGGACAGGGGGGTGTATCATACTATACGAGCAGTACTTC. It is translated as CSVRGTGGCIILYEQYF.

V is TRBV7-3 and J is TRBJ2-3; possibly TRBD2 for D (6 bases). The CDR3 has 19 amino acids. Trimming removed 3 bases at V and 0 bases at J, with 22 bases between. CDR1 and CDR2 from the germline V gene are SGHTA and FQGTGA. The CDR3 DNA sequence: TGTGCCAGCAGCTTCCATACCGGGGGAGGCGGGCTTAGCACAGATACGCAGTATTTT. It codes for CASSFHTGGGGLSTDTQYF.

This clone was seen only once. The chain recombines TRBV10-2 with TRBJ1-2, with D perhaps matching TRBD1 (5 bases). This CDR3 is 15 amino acids long. Trimming took 3 bases from V and 0 from J, leaving 11 bases between them. Germline V lookup: CDR1 WSHSY, CDR2 SAAADI. The CDR3 DNA is TGCGCCAGCAGTGATACTTCAGGGACTAACTATGGCTACACCTTC. Protein sequence: CASSDTSGTNYGYTF.

This chain connects TRBV7-9 to TRBJ1-5, with no clear D. Germline-derived CDR1 and CDR2 are SEHNR and FQNEAQ (reference sequence). Trimming took off 0 bases at V and 4 bases at J, with 4 bases between the two ends. CDR3 length equals 13 residues. CDR3 nucleotide sequence: TGTGCCAGCAGCTTAGCCCTTAATCAGCCCCAGCATTTT. Amino acid sequence: CASSLALNQPQHF.

This clone appeared a single time. This sequence joins TRBV27 and TRBJ2-7, with TRBD2 matching 11 bases. This CDR3 contains 14 residues. In germline, CDR1 is MNHEY, CDR2 SMNVEV (reference sequence). Trimming took 8 bases from V and 5 from J; bases not matched to a gene: 8. CDR3 DNA sequence: TGTGCCAGCGGGGGACTAGCGGCGGGTAACGAGCAGTACTTC. Translated: CASGGLAAGNEQYF.

The chain is built from TRBV27 and TRBJ2-7, with 9 bases aligning to TRBD1. Germline V lookup: CDR1 MNHEY, CDR2 SMNVEV (reference sequence). CDR3 size: 14 residues. The V segment lost 3 bases and the J segment 6 bases; nucleotides outside the gene matches: 6. The CDR3 loop is CASSFGTGYSEQYF. The CDR3 nucleotides are TGTGCCAGCAGTTTCGGGACAGGGTATAGCGAGCAGTACTTC.

The chain recombines TRBV6-5 with TRBJ1-4, with TRBD1 identical over 7 bases. This CDR3 is 14 amino acids long. With V trimmed by 5 bases and J by 8 bases, 8 bases remained unmatched. Looked up from germline, CDR1 is MNHEY and CDR2 is SVGAGI. The CDR3 coding sequence is TGTGCCAGCAGTCCGGGACAGAGTCGGGAAAAACTGTTTTTT. Translated, it gives CASSPGQSREKLFF.

This clone was seen more than once but under ten times. The chain employs TRBV7-2 and TRBJ2-7; TRBD2 matches 8 bases. Trimming at V came to 1 base and at J to 4 bases, leaving 6 bases not matched to a gene. This CDR3 spans 15 amino acids. CDR1 SGHTA and CDR2 FQGNSA come from the germline V gene. CDR3 nucleotide sequence: TGTGCCAGCAGCTTAGTTAGGCTAGCGGGTTACGAGCAGTACTTC. Encoded protein: CASSLVRLAGYEQYF.

The gene calls are TRBV27 and TRBJ2-5, with 10 bases aligning to TRBD2. This CDR3 has 17 residues. CDR1 and CDR2 from the germline V gene are MNHEY and SMNVEV (reference sequence). V gave up 2 bases and J gave up 5 bases; unmatched junction bases: 11. The DNA for the CDR3 is TGTGCCAGCAGTTTACTTCCTAGCGGGAGTGAATTGGAGACCCAGTACTTC. Translated: CASSLLPSGSELETQYF.

This clone was detected once. The chain links TRBV6-4 to TRBJ1-1, with 9 bases matching TRBD1. Germline-derived CDR1 and CDR2 are MRHNA and SNTAGT. After removal of 6 bases from V and 2 bases from J, the junction contained 4 bases not matched to a gene. This CDR3 is 14 amino acids long. CDR3: CASSPGQGNTEAFF. Here the CDR3 DNA reads TGTGCCAGCAGCCCGGGACAGGGAAACACTGAAGCTTTCTTT.

The genes are TRBV29-1 and TRBJ1-2; weak D call: TRBD1 (5 bases). This CDR3 spans 13 amino acids. The germline V gene encodes CDR1 SQVTM and CDR2 ANQGSEA. Trimming left V 7 bases short and J 3 bases short, with 15 bases between. The CDR3 coding sequence is TGCAGCGGCGGGCAGGGTTCCCACTATGGCTACACCTTC. As protein: CSGGQGSHYGYTF. Looking up the rest from reference TRBV29-1 and TRBJ1-2 gives the full variable domain: SAVISQKPSRDICQRGTSLTIQCQVDSQVTMMFWYRQQPGQSLTLIATANQGSEATYESGFVIDKFPISRPNLTFSTLTVSNMSPEDSSIYLCSGGQGSHYGYTFGSGTRLTVV.

The chain joins TRBV7-8 to TRBJ1-5, with D unclear. Germline values: CDR1 SGHVS, CDR2 FQNEAQ. The CDR3 has 13 residues. The V end was cut by 0 bases, the J end by 6 bases, with 6 bases between. CDR3 sequence reads: CASSLARFQPQHF. CDR3 DNA: TGTGCCAGCAGCTTAGCTAGGTTTCAGCCCCAGCATTTT.

The chain combines TRBV7-3 with TRBJ2-1, with 10 nucleotides matching TRBD2. Trimming at V came to 2 bases and at J to 10 bases, leaving 20 bases not matched to a gene. The germline V gene has CDR1 SGHTA and CDR2 FQGTGA. This CDR3 has 19 residues. This CDR3 reads CASSLGGFGGAGGRREQFF. CDR3 DNA sequence: TGTGCCAGCAGCTTAGGGGGTTTTGGAGGAGCGGGAGGGCGGCGAGAGCAGTTCTTC. Drawing the rest from reference TRBV7-3 and TRBJ2-1, the complete variable domain is GAGVSQTPSNKVTEKGKYVELRCDPISGHTALYWYRQSLGQGPEFLIYFQGTGAADDSGLPNDRFFAVRPEGSVSTLKIQRTERGDSAVYLCASSLGGFGGAGGRREQFFGPGTRLTVL.

The chain joins TRBV7-2 to TRBJ2-7; 10 bases match TRBD2. The V segment lost 4 bases and the J segment 4 bases; nucleotides outside the gene matches: 7. Germline CDR1 SGHTA, CDR2 FQGNSA. The CDR3 contains 15 residues. The CDR3 sequence: CASSSPGLAIYEQYF. Here the CDR3 DNA reads TGTGCCAGCAGCTCGCCGGGACTAGCGATATACGAGCAGTACTTC.

This clone was seen only once. CDR3 DNA: TGTGCCAGCAGCCCAGAAGGACTGCTATCCGAGCAGTACTTC. Amino acid sequence: CASSPEGLLSEQYF. The gene calls are TRBV7-3 and TRBJ2-7, with D perhaps matching TRBD2 (5 bases). The CDR3 contains 14 residues. Germline values: CDR1 SGHTA, CDR2 FQGTGA. The V gene lost 5 bases and the J gene lost 6 bases, with 17 bases spanning the gap.

The V gene is TRBV6-6, the J gene TRBJ2-2; D is ambiguous. V was trimmed by 6 bases and J by 4 bases, leaving 6 bases between them. Germline V gives CDR1 MNHNY, CDR2 SVGAGI (reference sequence). The CDR3 totals 12 residues. The CDR3 is CASSRSTGELFF. CDR3 in DNA: TGTGCCAGCAGCCGATCCACCGGGGAGCTGTTTTTT.

A single count supports this clone. The chain combines TRBV7-3 with TRBJ2-5; 11 positions agree with TRBD2. Germline-derived CDR1 and CDR2 are SGHTA and FQGTGA. This CDR3 has 18 residues. V was pared by 5 bases and J by 2 bases, with 13 bases of the junction left unmatched. The CDR3: CASSPIGRLAGRQETQYF. The DNA for the CDR3 is TGTGCCAGCAGCCCTATAGGGCGACTAGCGGGGAGGCAAGAGACCCAGTACTTC.

This chain uses TRBV7-6 with TRBJ2-2; a possible D gene is TRBD1 (5 bases). Germline V lookup: CDR1 SGHVS, CDR2 FNYEAQ. Trimming took 3 bases from V and 0 from J, leaving 11 bases between them. The CDR3 has 16 residues. The CDR3 loop reads CASSLAGHANTGELFF. The CDR3 bases are TGTGCCAGCAGCTTGGCCGGACACGCGAACACCGGGGAGCTGTTTTTT. Full variable domain (remainder filled in from reference TRBV7-6 and TRBJ2-2): GAGVSQSPRYKVTKRGQDVALRCDPISGHVSLYWYRQALGQGPEFLTYFNYEAQQDKSGLPNDRFSAERPEGSISTLTIQRTEQRDSAMYRCASSLAGHANTGELFFGEGSRLTVL.

The chain is built from TRBV4-1 and TRBJ1-4, with a possible D match to TRBD1 (6 bases). Trimming took 4 bases from V and 2 from J, leaving 11 bases between them. The CDR3 is 15 residues long. Per the germline V gene, CDR1 is MGHRA and CDR2 is YSYEKL. The CDR3 reads CASSPGTLTNEKLFF. The CDR3 DNA reads as TGCGCCAGCAGCCCCGGGACACTGACTAATGAAAAACTGTTTTTT.

This rearrangement joins TRBV7-6 to TRBJ2-7; D unclear. V was clipped by 5 bases and J by 7 bases, with 15 bases between them. The germline CDR1 and CDR2 sequences are SGHVS and FNYEAQ. This CDR3 spans 13 amino acids. The CDR3, as DNA: TGTGCCAGCAGCCCCTACCAAGCCACGGAGCAGTACTTC. Encoded protein: CASSPYQATEQYF.

The chain links TRBV27 to TRBJ1-4; unclear D gene. Germline-derived CDR1 and CDR2 are MNHEY and SMNVEV (reference sequence). V gave up 7 bases and J gave up 4 bases, with 13 bases separating them. This CDR3 has 14 amino acids. CDR3 bases: TGTGCCAGCATTGAACCAGGAAGTAATGAAAAACTGTTTTTT. As protein: CASIEPGSNEKLFF.

In this sample, this clone turned up once. CDR3: CASSLRGGQYF. The CDR3 DNA follows: TGTGCCAGCAGCCTCCGAGGTGGGCAGTATTTT. The chain joins TRBV7-8 to TRBJ2-3; D gene unclear. The germline V gene encodes CDR1 SGHVS and CDR2 FQNEAQ. With 5 bases removed from V and 11 bases from J, the gap between germline ends came to 11 bases. The CDR3 covers 11 residues.

This clone appeared a single time. V usage is TRBV12-5 and J usage is TRBJ2-1; D remains ambiguous. There are 11 residues in the CDR3. The ends were cut back, 3 bases at V and 11 bases at J, with 8 bases in the middle. Germline assignment: CDR1 LGHNT and CDR2 FRNRAP. The CDR3 DNA reads TGTGCTAGTGGTTTCCAGATACAGCAGTTCTTC. This translates into CASGFQIQQFF.

The genes are TRBV6-5 and TRBJ2-1, with D unresolved. Germline CDR1 is MNHEY and CDR2 is SVGAGI. Trimming removed 4 bases at V and 5 bases at J, with 3 bases between. This CDR3 contains 11 residues. The CDR3 here is CASSWHNEQFF. CDR3 DNA sequence: TGTGCCAGCAGTTGGCACAATGAGCAGTTCTTC.

The chain joins TRBV4-2 to TRBJ1-6; D may be TRBD1 (5 bases). From germline, CDR1 is LGHNA and CDR2 YNFKEQ. CDR3 length equals 14 residues. With 0 bases removed from V and 11 bases from J, the gap between germline ends came to 11 bases. The CDR3 nucleotides read TGTGCCAGCAGCCAAGAGATTCAGGGTACACCCCTCCACTTT. Translation: CASSQEIQGTPLHF.

The chain joins TRBV15 to TRBJ1-5; tentatively, D is TRBD1 (5 bases). The germline CDR1 and CDR2 sequences are LNHNV and YYDKDF (reference sequence). The CDR3 covers 15 residues. Trimming left V 5 bases short and J 6 bases short, with 17 bases between. The CDR3: CATSYGRGIPQPQHF. The CDR3 DNA sequence: TGTGCCACCAGCTACGGACGGGGGATACCTCAGCCCCAGCATTTT.

The table lists this clone with a few counts. The junction departs from the called germline gene at one end, perhaps through a read error. This rearrangement joins TRBV7-9 to TRBJ1-1; 8 nucleotides match TRBD1. Germline-derived CDR1 and CDR2 are SEHNR and FQNEAQ (reference sequence). The CDR3 is made up of 10 amino acids. CDR3 residues: CASSLAGQDF. In DNA, the CDR3 is TGTGCCAGCAGCTTAGCGGGACAGGACTTT.